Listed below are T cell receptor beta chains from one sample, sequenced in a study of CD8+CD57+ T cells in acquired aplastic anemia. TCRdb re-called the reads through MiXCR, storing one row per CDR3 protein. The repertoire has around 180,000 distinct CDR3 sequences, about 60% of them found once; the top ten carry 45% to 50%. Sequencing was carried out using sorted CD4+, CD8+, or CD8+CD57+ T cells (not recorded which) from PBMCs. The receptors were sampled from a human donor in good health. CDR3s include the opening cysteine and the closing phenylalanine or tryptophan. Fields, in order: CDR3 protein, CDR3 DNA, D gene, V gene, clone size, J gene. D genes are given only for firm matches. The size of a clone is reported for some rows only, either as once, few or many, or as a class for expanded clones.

CDR3: CASRPGQGGEDCTGELFF
DNA: TGTGCCAGCCGACCGGGACAGGGGGGGGAGGACTGCACCGGGGAGCTGTTTTTT
D: TRBD1
V: TRBV12-3/TRBV12-4
size: .
J: TRBJ2-2

CDR3: CATSSTRADETQYF
DNA: TGTGCCACCAGCTCGACGCGAGCAGACGAGACCCAGTACTTC
D: .
V: TRBV15
size: .
J: TRBJ2-5

CDR3: CASGLANYGYTF
DNA: TGTGCTAGTGGTTTGGCCAACTATGGCTACACCTTC
D: .
V: TRBV12-5
size: .
J: TRBJ1-2

CDR3: CVSRTGHPRLAGAGELFF
DNA: TGTGTCAGCAGGACCGGACACCCAAGACTAGCGGGAGCCGGGGAGCTGTTTTTT
D: TRBD2
V: TRBV7-9
size: few
J: TRBJ2-2

CDR3: CSARNRETDFNEQFF
DNA: TGCAGTGCTAGAAATAGGGAGACAGACTTCAATGAGCAGTTCTTC
D: .
V: TRBV20-1
size: many
J: TRBJ2-1

CDR3: CSASDSGQGHEQYF
DNA: TGCAGTGCTAGCGATTCGGGACAGGGTCACGAGCAGTACTTC
D: TRBD1
V: TRBV20-1
size: .
J: TRBJ2-7

CDR3: CSARGGGNQPQHF
DNA: TGCAGTGCTAGAGGGGGAGGAAATCAGCCCCAGCATTTT
D: .
V: TRBV20-1
size: few
J: TRBJ1-5

CDR3: CASRRTGVREQYF
DNA: TGTGCCAGCAGGCGGACAGGGGTGAGGGAGCAGTACTTC
D: TRBD1
V: TRBV2
size: once
J: TRBJ2-7

CDR3: CASSPTGGTGYTF
DNA: TGCGCCAGCAGCCCCACAGGGGGCACTGGCTACACCTTC
D: TRBD1
V: TRBV4-3
size: many
J: TRBJ1-2

CDR3: CASSAQTVGELFF
DNA: TGTGCCAGCAGTGCCCAGACCGTCGGGGAGCTGTTTTTT
D: .
V: TRBV2
size: .
J: TRBJ2-2

CDR3: CASSEAGARDTQYF
DNA: TGTGCCAGCAGCGAGGCCGGGGCCAGAGATACGCAGTATTTT
D: .
V: TRBV9
size: .
J: TRBJ2-3

CDR3: CASSFTGESKGKLFF
DNA: TGTGCCAGCAGCTTTACAGGGGAAAGTAAGGGAAAACTGTTTTTT
D: TRBD1
V: TRBV13
size: many
J: TRBJ1-4

CDR3: CASSPRPWGTYEQYF
DNA: TGTGCCAGCAGCCCCCGCCCGTGGGGGACCTACGAGCAGTACTTC
D: .
V: TRBV11-1
size: .
J: TRBJ2-7

CDR3: CSAREPGYTQYF
DNA: TGCAGTGCTAGAGAACCTGGGTATACGCAGTATTTT
D: .
V: TRBV20-1
size: .
J: TRBJ2-3

CDR3: CASTSTETDGYTF
DNA: TGTGCCAGCACCTCGACAGAGACGGATGGCTACACCTTC
D: .
V: TRBV7-9
size: .
J: TRBJ1-2

CDR3: CASSLVAGTYEQYF
DNA: TGTGCCAGCAGCTTAGTTGCGGGGACCTACGAGCAGTACTTC
D: .
V: TRBV7-2
size: many
J: TRBJ2-7

CDR3: CASRSPGTGPYEQYF
DNA: TGTGCCAGCAGATCCCCCGGGACAGGGCCTTACGAGCAGTACTTC
D: TRBD1
V: TRBV12-3/TRBV12-4
size: few
J: TRBJ2-7